Included here is one T cell receptor beta chain sequence, with context. The data were obtained in a study of blood T cell repertoires in COVID-19. Repertoires were generated with immunoSEQ multiplex PCR, while TCRdb's copy carries only in-frame clones and drops some. Found here are around 300,000 clones, over 80% of them singletons; the top ten hold about 5%. This TCR derives from a young man who had recovered from COVID-19. The source material was PBMCs or T cells enriched from blood (not recorded which).

Written as DNA, the CDR3 is TGTGCCAGCAGCTTACTACTATCGCCGGGAAACACCATATATTTT. Translated: CASSLLLSPGNTIYF. This sequence joins TRBV7-8 and TRBJ1-3; D unresolved. V was pared by 2 bases and J by 4 bases, with 12 bases between. Per the germline V gene, CDR1 is SGHVS and CDR2 is FQNEAQ. CDR3 length: 15 amino acids.